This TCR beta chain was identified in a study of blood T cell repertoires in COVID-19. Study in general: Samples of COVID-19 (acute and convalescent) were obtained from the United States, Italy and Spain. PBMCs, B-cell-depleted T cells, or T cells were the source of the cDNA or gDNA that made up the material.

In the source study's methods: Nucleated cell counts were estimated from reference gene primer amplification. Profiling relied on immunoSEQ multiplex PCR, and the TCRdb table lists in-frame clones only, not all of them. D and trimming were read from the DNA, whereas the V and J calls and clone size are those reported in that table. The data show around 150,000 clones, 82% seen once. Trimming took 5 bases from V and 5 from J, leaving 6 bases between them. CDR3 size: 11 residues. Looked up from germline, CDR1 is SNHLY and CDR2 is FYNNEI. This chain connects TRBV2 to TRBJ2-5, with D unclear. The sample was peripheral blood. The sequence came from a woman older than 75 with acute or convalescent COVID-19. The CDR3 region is CASSPHETQYF. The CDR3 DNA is TGTGCCAGCAGTCCACACGAGACCCAGTACTTC.